The rows below give T cell receptor beta chains drawn from one sample of a study of blood T cells in healthy people across ages. One entry per CDR3 protein results from TCRdb running MiXCR on the 5' RACE reads. The sample contains 1 million or so distinct CDR3 sequences, around 25% of which appear only once. Separately, the same data were catalogued under a study of T cells of mothers and their children.

Sequencing input: blood. The receptors here all came from a girl aged 2-15 years in good health. CDR3s include the opening cysteine and the closing phenylalanine or tryptophan. The D gene is left open where the match is weak. The size entry is marked missing in some rows and otherwise reads once, few, many or a size class.

CDR3 length: 13
D gene: -
J gene: TRBJ2-4
clone size: many
V gene: TRBV29-1
CDR3 DNA: TGTAGCGTTGGAGAGGTAGCCAAAAACATTCAGTACTTC
CDR3 protein: CSVGEVAKNIQYF

CDR3 length: 13
D gene: TRBD1
J gene: TRBJ2-7
clone size: once
V gene: TRBV7-9
CDR3 DNA: TGTGCCACCCGGGACAGGGGGGATGGCGAGCAGTACTTC
CDR3 protein: CATRDRGDGEQYF

CDR3 length: 12
D gene: -
J gene: TRBJ1-2
clone size: -
V gene: TRBV6-6
CDR3 DNA: TGTGCCGGCTACAGGGAACCCTATGGCTACACCTTC
CDR3 protein: CAGYREPYGYTF

CDR3 length: 14
D gene: TRBD1
J gene: TRBJ2-7
clone size: few
V gene: TRBV20-1
CDR3 DNA: TGCAGTGCCACATCTCTCGGACAGGGGGGCGAGCAGTACTTC
CDR3 protein: CSATSLGQGGEQYF

CDR3 length: 16
D gene: -
J gene: TRBJ2-7
clone size: -
V gene: TRBV11-2
CDR3 DNA: TGTGCCAGCAGCTCACTGGGTTACCAGTTCCGCCACGAGCAGTACTTC
CDR3 protein: CASSSLGYQFRHEQYF

CDR3 length: 12
D gene: -
J gene: TRBJ1-4
clone size: many
V gene: TRBV12-3/TRBV12-4
CDR3 DNA: TGTGCCAGCAGTTTTGAGGGTGAAAAACTGTTTTTT
CDR3 protein: CASSFEGEKLFF

CDR3 length: 14
D gene: TRBD1
J gene: TRBJ1-2
clone size: -
V gene: TRBV12-3/TRBV12-4
CDR3 DNA: TGTGCCAGCAGCCCCGACAGGGACATCCATGGCTACACCTTC
CDR3 protein: CASSPDRDIHGYTF

CDR3 length: 10
D gene: -
J gene: TRBJ2-5
clone size: once
V gene: TRBV20-1
CDR3 DNA: TGCAGTGCTACCGTCGAGACCCAGTACTTC
CDR3 protein: CSATVETQYF

CDR3 length: 17
D gene: -
J gene: TRBJ2-2
clone size: many
V gene: TRBV24-1
CDR3 DNA: TGTGCCACCAGTGAAACCGGGACAACTTCGAACACCGGGGAGCTGTTTTTT
CDR3 protein: CATSETGTTSNTGELFF

CDR3 length: 14
D gene: -
J gene: TRBJ2-2
clone size: few
V gene: TRBV7-2
CDR3 DNA: TGTGCCAGCAGCCCAAGGGGCCGCGCCGGGGAGCTGTTTTTT
CDR3 protein: CASSPRGRAGELFF

CDR3 length: 13
D gene: -
J gene: TRBJ1-2
clone size: -
V gene: TRBV6-5
CDR3 DNA: TGTGCCAGCAGTTACACCAGGGTCGATGGCTACACCTTC
CDR3 protein: CASSYTRVDGYTF

CDR3 length: 10
D gene: -
J gene: TRBJ2-3
clone size: few
V gene: TRBV11-2
CDR3 DNA: TGTGCCAGCAGCTTAGGACCGCAGTATTTT
CDR3 protein: CASSLGPQYF

CDR3 length: 14
D gene: TRBD1
J gene: TRBJ2-7
clone size: -
V gene: TRBV12-3/TRBV12-4
CDR3 DNA: TGTGCCAACAGTTTAGGGACAGGGGTGTACGAGCAGTACTTC
CDR3 protein: CANSLGTGVYEQYF

CDR3 length: 14
D gene: TRBD1
J gene: TRBJ1-6
clone size: -
V gene: TRBV12-5
CDR3 DNA: TGTGCTAGTGGGGTCGGACAGGGGAGGTCACCCCTCCACTTT
CDR3 protein: CASGVGQGRSPLHF

CDR3 length: 14
D gene: TRBD1
J gene: TRBJ2-7
clone size: -
V gene: TRBV6-2/TRBV6-3
CDR3 DNA: TGTGCCAGCAGGACAGGGATCCCCACCTACGAGCAGTACTTC
CDR3 protein: CASRTGIPTYEQYF

CDR3 length: 14
D gene: TRBD1
J gene: TRBJ1-1
clone size: few
V gene: TRBV28
CDR3 DNA: TGTGCCAGCACCAGGGGGGGGACTAGGACTGAAGCTTTCTTT
CDR3 protein: CASTRGGTRTEAFF

CDR3 length: 11
D gene: -
J gene: TRBJ1-6
clone size: -
V gene: TRBV6-2/TRBV6-3
CDR3 DNA: TGTGCCAGCAGTAACGGGTCACCCCTCCACTTT
CDR3 protein: CASSNGSPLHF

CDR3 length: 12
D gene: -
J gene: TRBJ2-5
clone size: -
V gene: TRBV10-3
CDR3 DNA: TGTGCCATCAGTGACGGTGGGGAGACCCAGTACTTC
CDR3 protein: CAISDGGETQYF

CDR3 length: 14
D gene: -
J gene: TRBJ2-2
clone size: -
V gene: TRBV6-5
CDR3 DNA: TGTGCCAGCAGTTACAACGTCCCCATCGGGGAGCTGTTTTTT
CDR3 protein: CASSYNVPIGELFF

CDR3 length: 13
D gene: -
J gene: TRBJ2-7
clone size: once
V gene: TRBV28
CDR3 DNA: TGTGCCAGTTCGATGGGAGCGGCCTACGAGCAGTACTTC
CDR3 protein: CASSMGAAYEQYF

CDR3 length: 18
D gene: TRBD1
J gene: TRBJ2-1
clone size: -
V gene: TRBV7-9
CDR3 DNA: TGTGCCAGCAGCTTAGTACCCAGCCCAGGGGACAGGGTCCATGAGCAGTTCTTC
CDR3 protein: CASSLVPSPGDRVHEQFF

CDR3 length: 14
D gene: -
J gene: TRBJ1-2
clone size: -
V gene: TRBV20-1
CDR3 DNA: TGCAGTGCTAGACTACCGGGCCACTACTATGGCTACACCTTC
CDR3 protein: CSARLPGHYYGYTF

CDR3 length: 14
D gene: -
J gene: TRBJ1-4
clone size: -
V gene: TRBV6-2/TRBV6-3
CDR3 DNA: TGTGCCAGCAGGGGGACACGGGAAGGAGAAAAACTGTTTTTT
CDR3 protein: CASRGTREGEKLFF

CDR3 length: 12
D gene: -
J gene: TRBJ2-5
clone size: -
V gene: TRBV20-1
CDR3 DNA: TGCAGTTCACGGCCCTATCAAGAGACCCGGTACTTC
CDR3 protein: CSSRPYQETRYF

CDR3 length: 14
D gene: TRBD1
J gene: TRBJ2-5
clone size: few
V gene: TRBV7-7
CDR3 DNA: TGTGCTAGCAGCTCTTCGGCAGGGGGAGAGACCCAGTACTTC
CDR3 protein: CASSSSAGGETQYF

CDR3 length: 14
D gene: -
J gene: TRBJ2-5
clone size: few
V gene: TRBV20-1
CDR3 DNA: TGCAGTGCTAGAGAACAGTCTTTGGAAGAGACCCAGTACTTC
CDR3 protein: CSAREQSLEETQYF

CDR3 length: 14
D gene: TRBD1
J gene: TRBJ2-5
clone size: -
V gene: TRBV7-7
CDR3 DNA: TGTGCTAGCAGCTTCCAGACAGGGGATGAGACCCAGTACTTC
CDR3 protein: CASSFQTGDETQYF

CDR3 length: 11
D gene: -
J gene: TRBJ2-4
clone size: few
V gene: TRBV20-1
CDR3 DNA: TGCAGTGTCCGTCAGTTTGACATTCAGTACTTC
CDR3 protein: CSVRQFDIQYF

CDR3 length: 15
D gene: -
J gene: TRBJ2-3
clone size: few
V gene: TRBV4-2
CDR3 DNA: TGTGCCAGCAGCCAAGGGAATCTAGCTACAGATACGCAGTATTTT
CDR3 protein: CASSQGNLATDTQYF

CDR3 length: 17
D gene: -
J gene: TRBJ2-7
clone size: -
V gene: TRBV4-3
CDR3 DNA: TGCGCCAGCAGCCAAGATCTGGCGGGTGCCAATACCTACGAGCAGTACTTC
CDR3 protein: CASSQDLAGANTYEQYF

CDR3 length: 17
D gene: TRBD2
J gene: TRBJ2-3
clone size: -
V gene: TRBV3-1
CDR3 DNA: TGTGCCAGCAGCCAAGATGGACTAGCGGGAGGCACAGATACGCAGTATTTT
CDR3 protein: CASSQDGLAGGTDTQYF

CDR3 length: 14
D gene: -
J gene: TRBJ2-2
clone size: few
V gene: TRBV27
CDR3 DNA: TGTGCCAGCAGTTTCACCGGATACACCGGGGAGCTGTTTTTT
CDR3 protein: CASSFTGYTGELFF

CDR3 length: 15
D gene: TRBD2
J gene: TRBJ2-1
clone size: -
V gene: TRBV5-1
CDR3 DNA: TGCGCCAGCAGAAGCGGGGGGTCCTCCTACAATGAGCAGTTCTTC
CDR3 protein: CASRSGGSSYNEQFF

CDR3 length: 15
D gene: -
J gene: TRBJ2-2
clone size: -
V gene: TRBV7-6
CDR3 DNA: TGTGCCAGCAGCTTAGAGAGGGGAGGCACCGGGGAGCTGTTTTTT
CDR3 protein: CASSLERGGTGELFF

CDR3 length: 13
D gene: -
J gene: TRBJ2-7
clone size: -
V gene: TRBV12-3/TRBV12-4
CDR3 DNA: TGTGCCAGCAGTGGCGACTTCTCCTACGAGCAGTACTTC
CDR3 protein: CASSGDFSYEQYF

CDR3 length: 16
D gene: -
J gene: TRBJ1-1
clone size: few
V gene: TRBV4-2
CDR3 DNA: TGCGCCAGCAGCCAAGACCGCTTAGGAGGGAACACTGAAGCTTTCTTT
CDR3 protein: CASSQDRLGGNTEAFF

CDR3 length: 13
D gene: -
J gene: TRBJ2-1
clone size: many
V gene: TRBV12-3/TRBV12-4
CDR3 DNA: TGTGCCAGCAGCTTAACCGGGATCAATGAGCAGTTCTTC
CDR3 protein: CASSLTGINEQFF

CDR3 length: 14
D gene: -
J gene: TRBJ2-5
clone size: -
V gene: TRBV20-1
CDR3 DNA: TGCAGTGCTAGTAACGGAGGGGCTACGGAGACCCAGTACTTC
CDR3 protein: CSASNGGATETQYF

CDR3 length: 15
D gene: -
J gene: TRBJ2-5
clone size: -
V gene: TRBV29-1
CDR3 DNA: TGCAGCGTTGAAGATGGTGGCAGGGAAGCGGAGACCCAGTACTTC
CDR3 protein: CSVEDGGREAETQYF

CDR3 length: 16
D gene: TRBD1
J gene: TRBJ1-2
clone size: -
V gene: TRBV7-9
CDR3 DNA: TGTGCCAGCAGCTTCCAGGGGGGTTCAAGAGGCTATGGCTACACCTTC
CDR3 protein: CASSFQGGSRGYGYTF

CDR3 length: 13
D gene: -
J gene: TRBJ2-4
clone size: few
V gene: TRBV27
CDR3 DNA: TGTGCCATACACCGGGAACTAAAGGCCATTCAGTACTTC
CDR3 protein: CAIHRELKAIQYF

CDR3 length: 13
D gene: -
J gene: TRBJ2-5
clone size: once
V gene: TRBV7-2
CDR3 DNA: TGTGCCAGCAGCTTAGAAGCTCAAGGAACCCAGTACTTC
CDR3 protein: CASSLEAQGTQYF

CDR3 length: 13
D gene: TRBD2
J gene: TRBJ2-1
clone size: -
V gene: TRBV29-1
CDR3 DNA: TGCAGCGTCGCTAGCGGATCCCACAATGAGCAGTTCTTC
CDR3 protein: CSVASGSHNEQFF

CDR3 length: 13
D gene: -
J gene: TRBJ2-1
clone size: -
V gene: TRBV28
CDR3 DNA: TGTGCCAGCAGTTCCCCGTCGGACGGAGAGCAGTTCTTC
CDR3 protein: CASSSPSDGEQFF

CDR3 length: 14
D gene: -
J gene: TRBJ1-4
clone size: -
V gene: TRBV12-3/TRBV12-4
CDR3 DNA: TGTGCCAGCAGCGGAAGGGAGGGTAATGAAAAACTGTTTTTT
CDR3 protein: CASSGREGNEKLFF

CDR3 length: 12
D gene: -
J gene: TRBJ2-1
clone size: few
V gene: TRBV4-1
CDR3 DNA: TGCGCCAGCAGCCAAACGTACTATGAGCAGTTCTTC
CDR3 protein: CASSQTYYEQFF

CDR3 length: 15
D gene: TRBD1
J gene: TRBJ2-7
clone size: -
V gene: TRBV5-6
CDR3 DNA: TGTGCCAGCAGTTGGGGTTACAGGGGATCCTACGAGCAGTACTTC
CDR3 protein: CASSWGYRGSYEQYF

CDR3 length: 16
D gene: -
J gene: TRBJ1-1
clone size: -
V gene: TRBV20-1
CDR3 DNA: TGCAGTGCTCGAAAACTGCTCATGGGGATGGACACTGAAGCTTTCTTT
CDR3 protein: CSARKLLMGMDTEAFF

CDR3 length: 17
D gene: TRBD1
J gene: TRBJ2-4
clone size: -
V gene: TRBV7-2
CDR3 DNA: TGTGCCAGCAGCTTAGCGGGGACAGGGTGGTCCAAAAACATTCAGTACTTC
CDR3 protein: CASSLAGTGWSKNIQYF

CDR3 length: 12
D gene: -
J gene: TRBJ2-7
clone size: -
V gene: TRBV6-2/TRBV6-3
CDR3 DNA: TGTGCCAGCAGTTACAGTAATCACGAGCAGTACTTC
CDR3 protein: CASSYSNHEQYF

CDR3 length: 14
D gene: -
J gene: TRBJ1-6
clone size: -
V gene: TRBV5-4
CDR3 DNA: TGTGCCAGCAGCAACTCAGGAAGGAATTCACCCCTCCACTTT
CDR3 protein: CASSNSGRNSPLHF

CDR3 length: 13
D gene: -
J gene: TRBJ1-1
clone size: many
V gene: TRBV7-9
CDR3 DNA: TGTGCCAGCAGCTTGGGAGAGGGCACTGAAGCTTTCTTT
CDR3 protein: CASSLGEGTEAFF

CDR3 length: 12
D gene: -
J gene: TRBJ2-3
clone size: -
V gene: TRBV29-1
CDR3 DNA: TGCAGCGCCTTGGATTTGGCAGATACGCAGTATTTT
CDR3 protein: CSALDLADTQYF

CDR3 length: 16
D gene: -
J gene: TRBJ1-1
clone size: few
V gene: TRBV7-8
CDR3 DNA: TGTGCCAGCAGCATAGGTGTTGTCGGGATGAACACTGAAGCTTTCTTT
CDR3 protein: CASSIGVVGMNTEAFF

CDR3 length: 10
D gene: -
J gene: TRBJ1-2
clone size: -
V gene: TRBV28
CDR3 DNA: TGTGCCAGCAGTCAACAGGGATACACCTTC
CDR3 protein: CASSQQGYTF

CDR3 length: 14
D gene: -
J gene: TRBJ2-7
clone size: -
V gene: TRBV7-9
CDR3 DNA: TGTGCCAGCAGAACGGGGGATCTTGGGTACGAGCAGTACTTC
CDR3 protein: CASRTGDLGYEQYF